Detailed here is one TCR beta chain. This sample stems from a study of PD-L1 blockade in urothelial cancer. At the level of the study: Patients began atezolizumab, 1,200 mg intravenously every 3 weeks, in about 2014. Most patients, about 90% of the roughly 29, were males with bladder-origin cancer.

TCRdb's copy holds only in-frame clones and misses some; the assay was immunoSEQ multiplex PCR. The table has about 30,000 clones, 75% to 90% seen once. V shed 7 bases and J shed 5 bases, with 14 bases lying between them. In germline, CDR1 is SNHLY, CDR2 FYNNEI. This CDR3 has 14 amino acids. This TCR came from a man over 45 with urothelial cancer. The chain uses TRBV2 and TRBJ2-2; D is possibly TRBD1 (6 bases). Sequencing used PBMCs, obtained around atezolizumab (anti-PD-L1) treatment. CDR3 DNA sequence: TGTGCCAGCATTTGGGCCAGGGGTACCGGGGAGCTGTTTTTT. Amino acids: CASIWARGTGELFF.